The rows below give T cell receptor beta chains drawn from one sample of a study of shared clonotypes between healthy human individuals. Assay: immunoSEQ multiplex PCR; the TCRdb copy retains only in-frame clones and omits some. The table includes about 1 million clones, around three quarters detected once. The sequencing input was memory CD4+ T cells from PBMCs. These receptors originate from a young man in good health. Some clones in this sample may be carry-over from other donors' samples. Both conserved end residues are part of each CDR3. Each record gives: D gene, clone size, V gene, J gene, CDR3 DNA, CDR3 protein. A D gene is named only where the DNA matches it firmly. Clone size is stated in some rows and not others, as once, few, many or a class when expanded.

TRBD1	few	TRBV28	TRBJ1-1	TGTGCCAGCAGCCCCGGGACAGGACACTCCACTGAAGCTTTCTTT	CASSPGTGHSTEAFF
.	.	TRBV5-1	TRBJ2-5	TGCGCCAGCAGCAACAAAGGGGAGACCCAGTACTTC	CASSNKGETQYF
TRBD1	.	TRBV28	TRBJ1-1	TGTGCCAGCAGGTCCGGGACAGGGGTCCGGATCACTGAAGCTTTCTTT	CASRSGTGVRITEAFF
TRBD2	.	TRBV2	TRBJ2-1	TGTGCCTGCAAGACTAGCGGGAGTAGCGATGAGCAGTTCTTC	CACKTSGSSDEQFF
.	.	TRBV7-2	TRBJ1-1	TGTGCCAGCCACGCAGGGGACACTGAAGCTTTCTTT	CASHAGDTEAFF
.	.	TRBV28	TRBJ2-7	TGTGCCAGCAGTTTTCGATGGCGGCCTACCTACGAGCAGTACTTC	CASSFRWRPTYEQYF
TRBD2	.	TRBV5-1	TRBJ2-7	TGCGCCAGCAGCATGAGGGTGTTTCAGGGGCGAAGCGGGAGCCACGAGCAGTACTTC	CASSMRVFQGRSGSHEQYF
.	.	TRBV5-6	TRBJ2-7	TGTGCCAGCAGCTTGGAGGCAGGGGCCCACTACGAGCAGTACTTC	CASSLEAGAHYEQYF
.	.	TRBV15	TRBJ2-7	TGTGCCACCAGCAGAGAGGTCGGGCAGGGAGGCTTAGAGCAGTACTTC	CATSREVGQGGLEQYF
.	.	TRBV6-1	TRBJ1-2	TGTGCCAGCATTTTCTACAGCTCAGGTGGCTACACCTTC	CASIFYSSGGYTF